This T cell receptor beta chain is drawn from a study of blood T cell repertoires in COVID-19. Study overall: Whether acute or convalescent, the COVID-19 samples came from the United States, Italy and Spain. From T cells, B-cell-depleted T cells, or PBMCs came the material, which was cDNA or gDNA.

This CDR3 contains 14 residues. CDR1 and CDR2 (germline): MDHEN, SYDVKM. Losses at the gene ends were 7 bases for V and 7 bases for J; bases not matched to a gene: 12. Per the original data handling: Amplification of reference gene primers provided the estimated nucleated cell counts. Sequencing was performed with immunoSEQ multiplex PCR; in TCRdb, only in-frame clones are kept and a portion is missing. V, J and clone size are taken as reported in that table, and D and trimming were inferred from the DNA itself. This table has about 55,000 clones, roughly 87% appearing once. The clonotype originates from a woman aged 60 to 75 with acute or convalescent COVID-19. The source material was peripheral blood. This sequence joins TRBV28 and TRBJ1-2; TRBD1 agrees at 7 bases. The CDR3 sequence: CASIGGQVGVGYTF. The CDR3 nucleotides are TGTGCCAGCATAGGCGGACAGGTCGGGGTTGGCTACACCTTC.